A few counts support the clone carrying this T cell receptor (beta chain). Healthy Caucasians provided all donations. The data were taken from a study of identical twins. Using its own MiXCR run on the 5' RACE reads, TCRdb lists one record per CDR3 protein. The sample has some 230,000 distinct CDR3 sequences, 6% to 7% seen once. The CDR3 has 20 amino acids. The V segment lost 4 bases and the J segment 2 bases; nucleotides outside the gene matches: 16. The germline V gene has CDR1 LGHDT and CDR2 YNNKEL (reference sequence). This sample was also put to use in a study of T cells expressing NK-cell markers.

This receptor was obtained from a young woman in good health. J is TRBJ2-3 and V is TRBV3-1, with 12 bases aligning to TRBD2. Sequenced input: CD8+ T cells sorted from blood. The CDR3 coding sequence is TGTGCCAGCAGCCTCTGGCTAGCGGGGGGGCGTAGTCAAGACACAGATACGCAGTATTTT. This sequence encodes CASSLWLAGGRSQDTDTQYF.